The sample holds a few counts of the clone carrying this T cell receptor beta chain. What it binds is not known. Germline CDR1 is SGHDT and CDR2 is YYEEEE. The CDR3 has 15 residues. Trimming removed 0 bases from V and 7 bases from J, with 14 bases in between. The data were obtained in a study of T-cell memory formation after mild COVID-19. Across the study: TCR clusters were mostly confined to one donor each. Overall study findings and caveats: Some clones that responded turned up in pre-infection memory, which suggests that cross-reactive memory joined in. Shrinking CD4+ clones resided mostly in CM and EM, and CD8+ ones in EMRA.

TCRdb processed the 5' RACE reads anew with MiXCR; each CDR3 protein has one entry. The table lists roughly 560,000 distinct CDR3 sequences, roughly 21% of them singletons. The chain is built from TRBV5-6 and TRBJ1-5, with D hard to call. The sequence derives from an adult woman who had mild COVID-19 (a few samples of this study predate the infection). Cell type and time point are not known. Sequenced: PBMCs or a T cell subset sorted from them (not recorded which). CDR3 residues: CASSLGWGSGQPQHF. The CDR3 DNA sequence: TGTGCCAGCAGCTTGGGTTGGGGTTCTGGACAGCCCCAGCATTTT. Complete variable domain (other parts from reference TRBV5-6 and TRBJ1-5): DAGVTQSPTHLIKTRGQQVTLRCSPKSGHDTVSWYQQALGQGPQFIFQYYEEEERQRGNFPDRFSGHQFPNYSSELNVNALLLGDSALYLCASSLGWGSGQPQHFGDGTRLSIL.